These T cell receptor beta chains were read from a single sample in a study of blood T cell repertoires in COVID-19. Libraries were prepared by immunoSEQ multiplex PCR; TCRdb keeps only in-frame clonotypes and omits some of them. The sample lists some 250,000 clones, 70% to 90% occurring once. Material for sequencing was PBMCs or T cells enriched from blood (not recorded which). Source of these receptors: a woman between 45 and 65 years old who had recovered from COVID-19. CDR3s include the opening cysteine and the closing phenylalanine or tryptophan. Each record gives: clone size, J gene, V gene, D gene, CDR3 protein, CDR3 DNA. D genes are given only for firm matches. For some rows the clone size is stated as once, few or many, or as a class when expanded; others skip it.

.,TRBJ2-7,TRBV2,TRBD2,CASKERESSYEQYF,TGTGCCAGCAAAGAGCGGGAGTCGTCCTACGAGCAGTACTTC
.,TRBJ2-1,TRBV5-1,TRBD1,CASSGPGTGNINEQFF,TGCGCCAGCAGCGGACCTGGGACAGGGAACATCAATGAGCAGTTCTTC
.,TRBJ1-2,TRBV28,TRBD1,CASSLDRGYGYTF,TGTGCCAGCAGTTTAGACAGGGGATATGGCTACACCTTC
.,TRBJ1-1,TRBV28,.,CASSLSSGETEAFF,TGTGCCAGCAGTTTGAGTTCGGGGGAGACTGAAGCTTTCTTT
.,TRBJ2-3,TRBV7-5,.,CARSSRDRVLLGTQYF,TGTGCCAGAAGCTCCCGGGACAGGGTCCTTTTAGGTACGCAGTATTTT
.,TRBJ2-5,TRBV5-5,.,CASSLAARGGGETQYF,TGTGCCAGCAGCTTGGCCGCCAGGGGCGGGGGAGAGACCCAGTACTTC
.,TRBJ2-7,TRBV7-8,.,CASSPRDRRSSYEQYF,TGTGCCAGCAGCCCCCGAGACAGGCGGAGCTCCTACGAGCAGTACTTC
.,TRBJ2-2,TRBV5-1,.,CASSRGTDTGELFF,TGCGCCAGCAGCCGGGGGACAGACACCGGGGAGCTGTTTTTT
.,TRBJ2-1,TRBV15,TRBD1,CATSLTGDNEQFF,TGTGCCACCAGCCTTACAGGGGACAATGAGCAGTTCTTC
.,TRBJ2-7,TRBV28,.,CASTFGALGYEQYF,TGTGCCAGCACCTTCGGAGCCCTGGGCTACGAGCAGTACTTC
.,TRBJ1-6,TRBV7-6,TRBD1,CASSVTPGQGGYNSPLHF,TGTGCCAGCAGCGTCACCCCGGGACAGGGAGGCTATAATTCACCCCTCCACTTT
once,TRBJ2-3,TRBV7-2,.,CASSPPYTSTDTQYF,TGTGCCAGCAGCCCCCCCTATACTAGCACAGATACGCAGTATTTT
.,TRBJ2-3,TRBV7-3,TRBD2,CASSLRLQAGGPSDTQYF,TGTGCCAGCAGCTTAAGGTTACAAGCGGGAGGGCCTTCAGATACGCAGTATTTT
.,TRBJ1-1,TRBV2,TRBD1,CASSTRQGATNTEAFF,TGTGCCAGCAGTACTCGACAGGGGGCGACGAACACTGAAGCTTTCTTT
.,TRBJ2-5,TRBV7-9,.,CASGLNQETQYF,TGTGCCAGCGGACTGAACCAAGAGACCCAGTACTTC
.,TRBJ2-1,TRBV9,.,CASSLVGGEQFF,TGTGCCAGCAGCCTAGTAGGGGGTGAGCAGTTCTTC
.,TRBJ2-1,TRBV27,TRBD2,CATSLAGGWNEQFF,TGTGCCACCTCACTAGCGGGAGGGTGGAATGAGCAGTTCTTC
.,TRBJ2-1,TRBV11-2,TRBD2,CASSLETSGFHEQFF,TGTGCCAGCAGCTTAGAGACTAGCGGGTTCCATGAGCAGTTCTTC
.,TRBJ2-1,TRBV2,TRBD2,CASDPRGLAGDEQFF,TGTGCCAGCGACCCACGGGGACTAGCGGGAGATGAGCAGTTCTTC
.,TRBJ1-1,TRBV7-8,.,CASSRGETEAFF,TGTGCCAGCAGCCGAGGGGAGACTGAAGCTTTCTTT
.,TRBJ1-1,TRBV3-1/TRBV3-2,TRBD1,CASSRPGQYTEAFF,TGTGCCAGCAGCCGACCGGGACAGTACACTGAAGCTTTCTTT
.,TRBJ2-1,TRBV18,TRBD2,CASSPWTSGSNEQFF,TGTGCCAGCTCACCTTGGACTAGCGGGAGTAATGAGCAGTTCTTC
.,TRBJ2-5,TRBV11-3,TRBD1,CASSFPPRGQLETQYF,TGTGCCAGCAGCTTCCCCCCTAGGGGGCAGTTAGAGACCCAGTACTTC
once,TRBJ2-7,TRBV27,TRBD2,CASSLSSAGGPSYEQYF,TGTGCCAGCAGTTTATCGTCGGCGGGAGGGCCCTCCTACGAGCAGTACTTC
.,TRBJ2-1,TRBV24-1,TRBD2,CATSAAGGNEQFF,TGTGCCACCAGTGCTGCGGGAGGCAATGAGCAGTTCTTC
.,TRBJ2-7,TRBV11-2,.,CASSQGQLSYEQYF,TGTGCCAGCAGCCAAGGACAGCTTTCCTACGAGCAGTACTTC
.,TRBJ1-2,TRBV9,.,CASSVRVSGGYTF,TGTGCCAGCAGCGTCCGGGTTTCGGGAGGCTACACCTTC
.,TRBJ2-1,TRBV4-1,TRBD2,CASSQGIFLGGRSNEQFF,TGCGCCAGCAGCCAAGGAATCTTCTTAGGCGGGAGGAGCAATGAGCAGTTCTTC
.,TRBJ1-5,TRBV5-6,.,CASSPGTSSNQPQHF,TGTGCCAGCAGTCCCGGGACATCTAGCAATCAGCCCCAGCATTTT
.,TRBJ2-7,TRBV11-2,.,CASSLESWRDAQYF,TGTGCCAGCAGCTTAGAGAGTTGGCGGGACGCGCAGTACTTC
.,TRBJ2-7,TRBV7-3,.,CASSLDRTYEQYF,TGTGCCAGCAGCTTGGACAGAACCTACGAGCAGTACTTC
.,TRBJ1-1,TRBV9,TRBD1,CASSFRQGRTEAFF,TGTGCCAGCAGCTTTAGACAGGGTAGAACTGAAGCTTTCTTT
few,TRBJ2-1,TRBV12-3/TRBV12-4,TRBD2,CASGGSSYNEQFF,TGTGCCAGCGGCGGGAGCTCCTACAATGAGCAGTTCTTC
.,TRBJ2-1,TRBV5-1,TRBD2,CASSLGSGDNEQFF,TGCGCCAGCAGCTTGGGTAGCGGGGACAATGAGCAGTTCTTC
.,TRBJ1-5,TRBV3-1/TRBV3-2,.,CASSLGQSGQPQHF,TGTGCCAGCAGCCTAGGACAGTCGGGGCAGCCCCAGCATTTT
.,TRBJ2-3,TRBV2,.,CASSEGPGVSTDTQYF,TGTGCCAGCAGTGAAGGTCCAGGGGTCAGCACAGATACGCAGTATTTT
.,TRBJ1-1,TRBV5-1,TRBD1,CASQTLQGAEAFF,TGCGCCAGCCAGACTTTACAGGGGGCTGAAGCTTTCTTT
.,TRBJ1-2,TRBV7-9,TRBD1,CASSSGDRVLGGYTF,TGTGCCAGCAGCTCTGGGGACAGGGTGTTGGGGGGCTACACCTTC
few,TRBJ1-2,TRBV6-5,.,CASSYGGAGYGYTF,TGTGCCAGCAGTTACGGGGGCGCTGGCTATGGCTACACCTTC
.,TRBJ1-4,TRBV5-4,TRBD1,CASSSDRGPTTNEKLFF,TGTGCCAGCAGCTCCGACAGGGGGCCGACAACTAATGAAAAACTGTTTTTT
.,TRBJ2-1,TRBV9,TRBD2,CASSPRLAVSYNEQFF,TGTGCCAGCAGCCCCCGACTAGCCGTTTCCTACAATGAGCAGTTCTTC
once,TRBJ2-7,TRBV5-4,TRBD2,CASSLEGGTYEQYF,TGTGCCAGCAGCTTGGAGGGAGGGACCTACGAGCAGTACTTC